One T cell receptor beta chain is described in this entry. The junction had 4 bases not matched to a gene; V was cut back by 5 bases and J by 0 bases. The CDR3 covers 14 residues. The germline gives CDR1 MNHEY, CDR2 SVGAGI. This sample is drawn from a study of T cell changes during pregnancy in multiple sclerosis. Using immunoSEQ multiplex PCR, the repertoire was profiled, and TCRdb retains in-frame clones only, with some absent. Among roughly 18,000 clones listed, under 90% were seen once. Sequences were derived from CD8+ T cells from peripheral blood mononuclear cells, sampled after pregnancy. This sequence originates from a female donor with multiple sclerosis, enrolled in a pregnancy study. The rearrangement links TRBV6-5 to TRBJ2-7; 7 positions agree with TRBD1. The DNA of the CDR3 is TGTGCCAGCAGTCCCACAGGGGTCTCCTACGAGCAGTACTTC. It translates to CASSPTGVSYEQYF.